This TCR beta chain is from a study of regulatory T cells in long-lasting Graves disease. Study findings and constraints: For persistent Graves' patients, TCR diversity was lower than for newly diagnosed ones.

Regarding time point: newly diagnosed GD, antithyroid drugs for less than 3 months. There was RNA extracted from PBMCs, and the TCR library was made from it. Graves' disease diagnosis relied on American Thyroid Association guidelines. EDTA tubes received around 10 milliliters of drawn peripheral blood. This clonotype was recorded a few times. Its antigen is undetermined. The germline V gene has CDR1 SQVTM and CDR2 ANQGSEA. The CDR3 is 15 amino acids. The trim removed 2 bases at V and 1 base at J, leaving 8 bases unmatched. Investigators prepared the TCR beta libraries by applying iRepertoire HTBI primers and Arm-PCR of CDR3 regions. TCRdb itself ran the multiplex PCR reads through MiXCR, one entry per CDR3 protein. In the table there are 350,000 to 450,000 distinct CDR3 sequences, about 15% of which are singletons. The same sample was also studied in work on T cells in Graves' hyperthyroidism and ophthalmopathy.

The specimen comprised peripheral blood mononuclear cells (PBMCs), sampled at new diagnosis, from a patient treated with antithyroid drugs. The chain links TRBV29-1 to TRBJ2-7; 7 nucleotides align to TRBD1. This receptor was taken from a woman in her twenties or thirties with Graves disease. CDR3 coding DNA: TGCAGCGTTGAAATCGTCCCGGGACAGTCCTACGAGCAGTACTTC. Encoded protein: CSVEIVPGQSYEQYF.